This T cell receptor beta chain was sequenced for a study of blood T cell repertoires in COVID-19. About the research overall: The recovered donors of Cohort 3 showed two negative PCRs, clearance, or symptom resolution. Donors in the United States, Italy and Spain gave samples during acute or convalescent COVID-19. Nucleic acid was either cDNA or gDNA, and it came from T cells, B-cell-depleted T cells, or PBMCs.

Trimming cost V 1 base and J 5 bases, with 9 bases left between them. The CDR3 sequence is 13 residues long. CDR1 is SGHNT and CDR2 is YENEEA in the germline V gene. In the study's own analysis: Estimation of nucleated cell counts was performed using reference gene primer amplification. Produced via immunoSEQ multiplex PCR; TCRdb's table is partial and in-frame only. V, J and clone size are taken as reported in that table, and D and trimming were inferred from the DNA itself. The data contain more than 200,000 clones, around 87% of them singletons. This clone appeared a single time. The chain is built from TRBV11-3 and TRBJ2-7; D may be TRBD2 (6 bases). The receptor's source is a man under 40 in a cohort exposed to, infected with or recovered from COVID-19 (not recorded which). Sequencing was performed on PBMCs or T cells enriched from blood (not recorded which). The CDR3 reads CASSLAGTHEQYF. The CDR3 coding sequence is TGTGCCAGCAGCTTAGCGGGGACTCACGAGCAGTACTTC.